The clone carrying this T cell receptor (beta chain) was observed a handful of times. Its antigen is not identified. The data derive from a study of OX40 agonist ivuxolimab in advanced cancers. Study results and caveats: Low clonal expansion, among the lowest seen, marked partial responders at 0.1-3.0 mg/kg. Antigen targets of the expanded peripheral T cells went undetermined.

Patients who had autoimmune disease history or got systemic immunosuppression were left out. Blood specimens came from baseline, cycle 4 day 1, and cycle 7 day 1. This CDR3 contains 15 residues. The V gene end was trimmed by 1 base and the J gene end by 7 bases; junction bases not matched to a gene: 10. Germline V lookup: CDR1 MGHDK, CDR2 SYGVNS. Only in-frame clones appear in the TCRdb table, and some are missing; sequencing was by immunoSEQ multiplex PCR. The data show roughly 60,000 clones, around 90% seen once. This clonotype was sampled from an adult with an advanced solid tumor such as melanoma, head and neck, liver or kidney cancer. The chain recombines TRBV25-1 with TRBJ2-7, with 7 bases aligning to TRBD1. Here the sequenced sample was CD4+ or CD8+ T cells sorted from blood, taken in a trial of the OX40 agonist ivuxolimab. The CDR3 DNA sequence: TGTGCCAGCAGTGAATTCACAGGGGTTTTACGGGAGCAGTACTTC. Translation: CASSEFTGVLREQYF.